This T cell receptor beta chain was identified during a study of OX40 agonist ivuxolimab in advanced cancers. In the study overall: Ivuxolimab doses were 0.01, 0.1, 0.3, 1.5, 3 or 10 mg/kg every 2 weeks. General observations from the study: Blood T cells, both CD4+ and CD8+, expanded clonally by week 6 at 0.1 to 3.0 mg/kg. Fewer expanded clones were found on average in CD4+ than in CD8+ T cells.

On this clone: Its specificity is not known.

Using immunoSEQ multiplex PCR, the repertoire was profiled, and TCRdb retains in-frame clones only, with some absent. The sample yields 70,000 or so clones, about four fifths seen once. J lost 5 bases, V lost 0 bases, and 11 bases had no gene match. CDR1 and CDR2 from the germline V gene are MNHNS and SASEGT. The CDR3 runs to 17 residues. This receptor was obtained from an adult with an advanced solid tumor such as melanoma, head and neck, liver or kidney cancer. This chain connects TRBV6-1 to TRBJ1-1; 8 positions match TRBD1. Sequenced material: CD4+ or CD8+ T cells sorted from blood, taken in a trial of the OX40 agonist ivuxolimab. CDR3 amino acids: CASSEATGQGRRTEAFF. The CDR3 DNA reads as TGTGCCAGCAGTGAAGCGACAGGACAGGGTCGTAGAACTGAAGCTTTCTTT.